This TCR beta chain was profiled in a study of cytomegalovirus exposure and HLA in healthy donors (TCRdb year 2017). Study-level background: According to a later analysis, the 120 or so validation repertoires were produced on the same platform as the approximately 620 repertoires of the first cohort. The study aimed to test whether signatures of past pathogen exposure could be identified by cataloging public T cell receptors. Besides the first cohort of around 700 subjects, a separate validation cohort made up of about 120 different subjects was used. The study combined high-throughput TCR immunosequencing, statistical association of individual TCRs with disease status, and machine learning to predict cytomegalovirus infection status.

Unmatched junction bases come to 2, with V trimmed by 0 bases and J by 15 bases. Including cysteine and phenylalanine, the CDR3 has 12 amino acids. Solely the CDR3 DNA is kept, with 36 bases framed from the first base. The germline V gene specifies SGHDT as CDR1 and YYEEEE as CDR2. Donors formed part of the validation cohort, which comprised 120 subjects and was distinct from the first cohort of under 850 subjects. Paper-wide results and their limitations: In a later analysis, TCRs clustered in the first cohort were found to also tend to co-occur in the 130 or so validation repertoires, with 85% to 95% of cluster scores above 0. A few of the identified cytomegalovirus-associated TCR beta chains were confirmed in vitro to be specific for cytomegalovirus antigens. Most TCR sequences were seen in very few donors, while some public TCRs were found in many individuals. The study listed 150 to 200 TCR beta chains as associated with cytomegalovirus. All 120 repertoires were used to score co-occurrence in the validation cohort in a later analysis, because that analysis had no HLA typing for the cohort. The classifier was reported to diagnose cytomegalovirus status with high specificity and sensitivity in both the original and validation cohorts. It was suggested by the authors that the approach could potentially be generalized to other disease states and immunological phenotypes.

The library was made by the immunoSEQ multiplex PCR assay. Regarding the original processing steps: A statistical classification framework was built for diagnosing cytomegalovirus status from the catalog of TCR beta chain sequences. This is the immuneACCESS table as TCRdb keeps it, with only in-frame sequences that have V and J called. A part of the clones is gone; compared with another copy, unresolved V genes explain less than half, and the rest is unexplained. The V and J calls and the clone size are those of that table, but D and trimming were determined from the DNA. This sample holds roughly 190,000 clones; approximately 86% were observed only once. 6% to 8.5% of the sample is held by the ten biggest clonotypes. As concerns this clone: The target of this receptor is not known. Base qualities are not provided; no much larger clone lies one nucleotide away.

The chain couples TRBV5-6 to TRBJ2-1; 11 bases in between match TRBD2. What was sequenced was PBMCs. This TCR derives from a man aged 25-40 years in good health and CMV-seropositive. DNA sequence: TGTGCCAGCAGCTTGGCTAGCGGGGGGCTGTTCTTC. This encodes CASSLASGGLFF.